This TCR beta chain was profiled in a study of blood T cell repertoires in COVID-19. Study at large: Sites in the United States, Italy and Spain provided acute and convalescent COVID-19 samples. T cells, B-cell-depleted T cells, or PBMCs provided the cDNA or gDNA that served as material.

CDR1 MNHNY and CDR2 SVGAGI come from the germline V gene (reference sequence). V dropped 5 bases and J dropped 5; count of bases not matched to a gene: 6. This CDR3 is 14 amino acids long. In the authors' methods: How many nucleated cells were present was estimated from reference gene primer amplification. Sequencing used immunoSEQ multiplex PCR; TCRdb keeps in-frame clones, though not all of them. D and trimming were read from the DNA, whereas the V and J calls and clone size are those reported in that table. The top ten hold roughly 1.4% of the sample, which has about 400,000 clones, roughly 85% seen once.

The receptor was isolated from a woman in her twenties or thirties with active or convalescent COVID-19. This chain uses TRBV6-6 with TRBJ2-3, with TRBD1 matching over 8 bases. The material sequenced was peripheral blood. The CDR3 nucleotides are TGTGCCAGCAGTGGGGGGACAGGCGGAGATACGCAGTATTTT. It is translated as CASSGGTGGDTQYF.